The rows below give T cell receptor beta chains drawn from one sample of a study of molecular identifiers for immune sequencing clone quantification. TCRdb analysed the PCR reads with MiXCR anew, one entry per CDR3 protein. This table has fewer than 350,000 distinct CDR3 sequences, roughly 24% appearing once. Input material: naive CD8+ T cells from blood, with Jurkat cell RNA spiked in. The receptors were gathered from a human donor in good health. Some libraries in this study had Jurkat cell RNA spiked in. Both conserved end residues are part of each CDR3. The order of the fields is V gene, CDR3 protein.

V: TRBV5-5; CDR3: CASSFFQGPGTEAFF
V: TRBV11-2; CDR3: CASTKWGGTGNTIYF
V: TRBV5-4; CDR3: CASSSSDGPPGAQYF
V: TRBV14; CDR3: CASSQRTGYDTQYF
V: TRBV7-9; CDR3: CASSARDNKNIQYF
V: TRBV13; CDR3: CASSSTERAGELFF
V: TRBV12-3/TRBV12-4; CDR3: CASSLGASYNEQFF
V: TRBV7-9; CDR3: CASSIVLAGAYLSPYEQYF
V: TRBV4-3; CDR3: CASSTRDRATNEQFF
V: TRBV4-1; CDR3: CASSQKSVMNTGELFF
V: TRBV28; CDR3: CASSLSRLGQPQHF
V: TRBV25-1; CDR3: CASSEWGSQSTEAFF
V: TRBV4-3; CDR3: CASSQDRGHSNQPQHF
V: TRBV19; CDR3: CASTHEALGSYNEQFF
V: TRBV4-1; CDR3: CASSQETGHGESYAQYF
V: TRBV2; CDR3: CASSAGLAGGNAGELFF
V: TRBV19; CDR3: CASSDRGNYEQYF
V: TRBV2; CDR3: CASSEVPGQLSFTYEQYF
V: TRBV27; CDR3: CASSVEFTGELFF
V: TRBV29-1; CDR3: CRQGRATPGELFF
V: TRBV7-3; CDR3: CASSPKDRGSFSPEAFF
V: TRBV6-5; CDR3: CASSSLAGGQQETQYF
V: TRBV14; CDR3: CASSQDFSQVGAVDYTF
V: TRBV6-1; CDR3: CASSEWALNTEAFF
V: TRBV10-1; CDR3: CASSELSATEVYQPQHF
V: TRBV27; CDR3: CASSWGTDTQYF
V: TRBV12-3/TRBV12-4; CDR3: CASSPLGETQYF
V: TRBV4-3; CDR3: CASSQDSRGLDTQYF
V: TRBV2; CDR3: CASYPGTGASPLHF